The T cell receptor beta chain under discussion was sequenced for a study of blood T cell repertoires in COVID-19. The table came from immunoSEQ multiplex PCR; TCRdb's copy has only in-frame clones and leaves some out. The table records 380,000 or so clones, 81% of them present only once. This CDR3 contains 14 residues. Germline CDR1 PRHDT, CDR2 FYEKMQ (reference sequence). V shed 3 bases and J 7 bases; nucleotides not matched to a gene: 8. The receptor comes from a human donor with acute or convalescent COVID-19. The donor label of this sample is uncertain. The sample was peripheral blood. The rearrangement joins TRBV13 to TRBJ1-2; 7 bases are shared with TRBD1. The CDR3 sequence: CASSFRQGGPGYTF. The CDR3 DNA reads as TGTGCCAGCAGCTTTCGACAGGGAGGCCCTGGCTACACCTTC.